The source of this T cell receptor (beta chain) is a study of T cells after yellow fever vaccination. Study-wide background: A sort based on CD3, CD45RA, CCR7 and CD95 yielded the EM, EMRA, CM and Tscm memory subsets.

Study-level points and caveats: A small proportion of clonotypes was detected in both the CD4 and CD8 compartments. Contaminants from the bulk population, in the form of abundant clonotypes, could be found in FACS-sorted repertoires. Clones from primary vaccination mostly reappeared after the booster (approximately 95% CD4, 88% CD8).

TCRdb reanalysed the 5' RACE reads using MiXCR and keeps one entry per CDR3 protein. The sample consists of tens of thousands of distinct CDR3 sequences, approximately 4.5% of them appearing once. There are 19 residues in the CDR3. With 2 bases removed from V and 0 bases from J, the gap between germline ends came to 17 bases. Germline values: CDR1 MGHRA, CDR2 YSYEKL. The chain couples TRBV4-1 to TRBJ2-6; D remains ambiguous. The clonotype comes from a man aged 18 to 30 who received the YFV17D yellow fever vaccine. The specimen was PBMCs, either bulk or a sorted T-cell subset (CD4+, CD8+, memory, or dextramer-sorted; not recorded which), collected on the day of the yellow fever booster vaccination. CDR3 region: CASSQLSKATFSGANVLTF. DNA for the CDR3: TGCGCCAGCAGCCAATTAAGTAAGGCCACTTTCTCTGGGGCCAACGTCCTGACTTTC.